This T cell receptor beta chain was sequenced for a study of metastatic and nonmetastatic thyroid tumors. Across the whole study: Malignant thyroid and benign thyroid patients provided blood and tumor or nodule tissue whose repertoires were compared.

Original methodology: CDR3 differences across clinicopathological groups were used to build a distant-metastasis classifier for papillary thyroid cancer. Using MiXCR, TCRdb reanalyzed the PCR reads. The authors' filters were not applied to this entry. The sample contains about 7,200 clones, around 32% of which appear only once. This clone was picked up a small number of times. Trimming cost V 6 bases and J 5 bases, with 16 bases left between them. Germline V CDR1 and CDR2: MDHEN, SYDVKM. CDR3 length: 14 amino acids. Before thyroid surgery, none of the patients had received any treatment. The source is a female donor with papillary thyroid cancer or a benign thyroid nodule (not recorded which). Some clones in this sample may be carry-over from other donors' samples. The rearrangement uses TRBV28 and TRBJ1-1; D not certain. The sequencing input was adjacent normal tissue. DNA for the CDR3: TGTGCCAGCAGCCCACCCCGGACCTCAACTGAAGCTTTCTTT. This codes for CASSPPRTSTEAFF.